The rows below give T cell receptor beta chains drawn from one sample of a study of T cell repertoires in cytomegalovirus infection. TCRdb processed the reads anew with MiXCR; each CDR3 protein has one entry. In the table there are 300,000 to 400,000 distinct CDR3 sequences, more than 20% of which are singletons. These receptors lack a known antigen. Specimen: cultured PBMCs, collected from culture after CMV antigen stimulation. Source of these receptors: a human donor in good health (CMV status not recorded). Some clones in this sample may be carry-over from other donors' samples. CDR3s include the opening cysteine and the closing phenylalanine or tryptophan. D genes are given only for firm matches. Size tells how often a clone was seen (once, few, many) or the class of an expanded clone, and some rows leave it out.

d_gene: TRBD2; j_gene: TRBJ2-1; abundance: few; v_gene: TRBV20-1; CDR3aa: CSALPSGKYNEQFF; CDR3nt: TGCAGTGCATTACCTAGCGGAAAGTACAATGAGCAGTTCTTC
d_gene: -; j_gene: TRBJ2-3; abundance: few; v_gene: TRBV20-1; CDR3aa: CSASPEDTQYF; CDR3nt: TGCAGTGCTAGCCCGGAGGATACGCAGTATTTT
d_gene: -; j_gene: TRBJ2-3; abundance: few; v_gene: TRBV2; CDR3aa: CARVLTGTTDTQYF; CDR3nt: TGTGCCAGGGTTTTGACAGGAACCACAGATACGCAGTATTTT
d_gene: -; j_gene: TRBJ2-5; abundance: -; v_gene: TRBV28; CDR3aa: CASKLTVAEWETQYF; CDR3nt: TGTGCCAGCAAACTAACGGTTGCGGAGTGGGAGACCCAGTACTTC
d_gene: TRBD1; j_gene: TRBJ1-1; abundance: many; v_gene: TRBV19; CDR3aa: CASSGRDRLLGGTEAFF; CDR3nt: TGTGCCAGTAGTGGAAGGGACAGGCTCCTAGGGGGCACTGAAGCTTTCTTT
d_gene: TRBD1; j_gene: TRBJ1-2; abundance: -; v_gene: TRBV28; CDR3aa: CAGAGTGGMNYGYTF; CDR3nt: TGTGCCGGAGCCGGGACAGGGGGCATGAACTATGGCTACACCTTC
d_gene: -; j_gene: TRBJ2-3; abundance: -; v_gene: TRBV20-1; CDR3aa: CSARRSSDTQYF; CDR3nt: TGCAGTGCAAGGAGGAGCTCAGATACGCAGTATTTT
d_gene: TRBD2; j_gene: TRBJ2-2; abundance: few; v_gene: TRBV29-1; CDR3aa: CSVRGIAGGPGELFF; CDR3nt: TGCAGCGTTCGAGGAATAGCGGGAGGGCCCGGGGAGCTGTTTTTT
d_gene: -; j_gene: TRBJ2-3; abundance: many; v_gene: TRBV7-2; CDR3aa: CASSPGIFVGGDTQYF; CDR3nt: TGTGCCAGCAGCCCAGGAATTTTTGTTGGAGGAGATACGCAGTATTTT
d_gene: -; j_gene: TRBJ1-2; abundance: -; v_gene: TRBV27; CDR3aa: CASRQRGASYGYTF; CDR3nt: TGTGCCAGCCGCCAGAGGGGCGCATCCTATGGCTACACCTTC
d_gene: -; j_gene: TRBJ2-4; abundance: -; v_gene: TRBV27; CDR3aa: CASSFGVTAKNIQYF; CDR3nt: TGTGCCAGCAGTTTCGGGGTTACGGCCAAAAACATTCAGTACTTC
d_gene: TRBD1; j_gene: TRBJ2-1; abundance: few; v_gene: TRBV7-2; CDR3aa: CASSPGTGPYNEQFF; CDR3nt: TGTGCCAGCAGCCCCGGGACAGGGCCCTACAATGAGCAGTTCTTC
d_gene: TRBD1; j_gene: TRBJ1-5; abundance: few; v_gene: TRBV25-1; CDR3aa: CASSAGATGVWSQPQHF; CDR3nt: TGTGCCAGCAGTGCAGGAGCAACAGGGGTCTGGAGTCAGCCCCAGCATTTT
d_gene: -; j_gene: TRBJ1-1; abundance: -; v_gene: TRBV5-3; CDR3aa: CASSPSPQGRRTEAFF; CDR3nt: TGTGCCAGCAGCCCAAGCCCCCAGGGTCGACGGACTGAAGCTTTCTTT
d_gene: TRBD1; j_gene: TRBJ1-4; abundance: once; v_gene: TRBV6-2/TRBV6-3; CDR3aa: CASTRQGPANEKLFF; CDR3nt: TGTGCCAGCACACGACAGGGGCCGGCTAATGAAAAACTGTTTTTT
d_gene: TRBD1; j_gene: TRBJ1-1; abundance: few; v_gene: TRBV6-1; CDR3aa: CASWYYRGSTEAFF; CDR3nt: TGTGCCAGCTGGTACTACAGGGGTTCCACTGAAGCTTTCTTT
d_gene: TRBD2; j_gene: TRBJ2-7; abundance: -; v_gene: TRBV20-1; CDR3aa: CSAAGLATTYEQYF; CDR3nt: TGCAGTGCTGCCGGACTAGCGACTACCTACGAGCAGTACTTC
d_gene: TRBD1; j_gene: TRBJ2-6; abundance: few; v_gene: TRBV4-1; CDR3aa: CASSRAGGSGANVLTF; CDR3nt: TGCGCCAGCAGCAGAGCAGGGGGCTCTGGGGCCAACGTCCTGACTTTC
d_gene: TRBD1; j_gene: TRBJ1-1; abundance: few; v_gene: TRBV4-3; CDR3aa: CASSQEWARGRFPEAFF; CDR3nt: TGCGCCAGCAGCCAAGAATGGGCCAGGGGGCGCTTCCCTGAAGCTTTCTTT
d_gene: TRBD2; j_gene: TRBJ2-3; abundance: -; v_gene: TRBV19; CDR3aa: CASSMTSGRIADTQYF; CDR3nt: TGTGCCAGTAGTATGACCAGCGGGAGGATCGCAGATACGCAGTATTTT
d_gene: -; j_gene: TRBJ1-2; abundance: -; v_gene: TRBV5-1; CDR3aa: CASSPGPGTEYGYTF; CDR3nt: TGCGCCAGCAGCCCCGGTCCAGGGACGGAGTATGGCTACACCTTC
d_gene: -; j_gene: TRBJ2-7; abundance: -; v_gene: TRBV7-2; CDR3aa: CASSLASVKYF; CDR3nt: TGTGCCAGCAGCTTAGCTAGCGTTAAGTACTTC
d_gene: -; j_gene: TRBJ1-3; abundance: few; v_gene: TRBV12-3/TRBV12-4; CDR3aa: CASSPVGNTIYF; CDR3nt: TGTGCCAGCAGTCCCGTTGGAAACACCATATATTTT
d_gene: -; j_gene: TRBJ2-1; abundance: few; v_gene: TRBV19; CDR3aa: CASSTANSYNEQFF; CDR3nt: TGTGCCAGTAGTACGGCTAACTCCTACAATGAGCAGTTCTTC
d_gene: -; j_gene: TRBJ2-6; abundance: -; v_gene: TRBV10-3; CDR3aa: CAISESRPNSGANVLTF; CDR3nt: TGTGCCATCAGTGAGTCGCGCCCGAACTCTGGGGCCAACGTCCTGACTTTC